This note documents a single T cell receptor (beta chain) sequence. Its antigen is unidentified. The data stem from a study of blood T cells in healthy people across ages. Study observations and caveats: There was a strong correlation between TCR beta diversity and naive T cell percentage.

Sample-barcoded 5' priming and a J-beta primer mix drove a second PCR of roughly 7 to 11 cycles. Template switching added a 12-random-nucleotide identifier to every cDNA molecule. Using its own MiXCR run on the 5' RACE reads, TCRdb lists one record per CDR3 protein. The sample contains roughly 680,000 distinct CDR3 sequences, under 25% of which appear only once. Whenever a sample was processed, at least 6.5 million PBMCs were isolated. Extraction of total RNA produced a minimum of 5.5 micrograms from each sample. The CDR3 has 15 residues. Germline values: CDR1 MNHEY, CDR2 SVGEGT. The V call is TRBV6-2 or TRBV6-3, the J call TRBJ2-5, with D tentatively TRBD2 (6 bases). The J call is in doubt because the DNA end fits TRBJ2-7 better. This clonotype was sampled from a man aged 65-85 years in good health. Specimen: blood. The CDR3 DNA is TGTGCCAGCAGTTACGACGCGGGACCCACCTACGAGCAGTACTTC. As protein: CASSYDAGPTYEQYF.